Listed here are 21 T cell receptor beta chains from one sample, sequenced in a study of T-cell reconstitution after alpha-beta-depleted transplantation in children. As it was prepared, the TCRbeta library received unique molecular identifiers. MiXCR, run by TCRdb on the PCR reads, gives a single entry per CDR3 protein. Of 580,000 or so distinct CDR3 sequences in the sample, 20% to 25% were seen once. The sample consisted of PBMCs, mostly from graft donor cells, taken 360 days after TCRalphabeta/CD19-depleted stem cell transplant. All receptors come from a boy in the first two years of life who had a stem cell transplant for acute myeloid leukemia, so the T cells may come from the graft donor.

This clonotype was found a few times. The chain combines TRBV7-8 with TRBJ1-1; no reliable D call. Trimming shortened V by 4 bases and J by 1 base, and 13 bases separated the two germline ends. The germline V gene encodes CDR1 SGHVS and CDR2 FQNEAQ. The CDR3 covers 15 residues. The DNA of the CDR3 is TGTGCCAGCAGCTCCTACACCTCCTCGAACACTGAAGCTTTCTTT. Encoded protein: CASSSYTSSNTEAFF.

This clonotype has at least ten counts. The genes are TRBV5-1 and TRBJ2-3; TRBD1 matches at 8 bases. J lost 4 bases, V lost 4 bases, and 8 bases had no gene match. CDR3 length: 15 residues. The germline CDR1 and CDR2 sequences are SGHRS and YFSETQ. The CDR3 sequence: CASSITGGLADTQYF. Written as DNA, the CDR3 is TGCGCCAGCAGCATTACAGGGGGTCTCGCAGATACGCAGTATTTT. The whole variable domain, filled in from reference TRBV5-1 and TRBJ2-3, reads KAGVTQTPRYLIKTRGQQVTLSCSPISGHRSVSWYQQTPGQGLQFLFEYFSETQRNKGNFPGRFSGRQFSNSRSEMNVSTLELGDSALYLCASSITGGLADTQYFGPGTRLTVL.

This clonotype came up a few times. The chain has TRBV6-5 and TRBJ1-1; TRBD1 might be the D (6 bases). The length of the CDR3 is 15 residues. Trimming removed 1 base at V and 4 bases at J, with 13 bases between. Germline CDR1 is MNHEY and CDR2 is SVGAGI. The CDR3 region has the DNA TGTGCCAGCAGTTACTTGCACCAGGGGACCACTGAAGCTTTCTTT. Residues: CASSYLHQGTTEAFF.

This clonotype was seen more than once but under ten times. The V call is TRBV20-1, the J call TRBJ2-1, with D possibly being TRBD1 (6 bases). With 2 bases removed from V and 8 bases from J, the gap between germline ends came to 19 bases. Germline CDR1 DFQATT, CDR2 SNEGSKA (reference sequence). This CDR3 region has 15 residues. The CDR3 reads CSARSLRGYMDEQFF. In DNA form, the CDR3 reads TGCAGTGCTAGAAGCCTCAGGGGCTATATGGATGAGCAGTTCTTC.

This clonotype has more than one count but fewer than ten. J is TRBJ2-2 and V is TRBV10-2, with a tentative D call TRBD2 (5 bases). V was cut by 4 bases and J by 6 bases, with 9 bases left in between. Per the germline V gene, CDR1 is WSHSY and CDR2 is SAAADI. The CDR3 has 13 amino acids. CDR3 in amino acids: CASSGRAAGELFF. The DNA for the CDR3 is TGCGCCAGCAGTGGGCGGGCGGCCGGGGAGCTGTTTTTT.

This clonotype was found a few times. CDR3 protein: CASSVGGRQGSEQYF. Here the CDR3 DNA reads TGTGCCAGCAGCGTAGGTGGTCGGCAGGGCAGCGAGCAGTACTTC. The rearrangement links TRBV9 to TRBJ2-7; TRBD1 might be the D (5 bases). This CDR3 is 15 amino acids long. V lost 0 bases to trimming and J lost 6 bases, with 16 bases between them. Germline CDR1 and CDR2: SGDLS and YYNGEE.

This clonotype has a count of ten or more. The CDR3 nucleotides read TGTGCCATCAGTGACAGACAGGGCTTCAATCAGCCCCAGCATTTT. This codes for CAISDRQGFNQPQHF. The rearrangement uses TRBV10-3 and TRBJ1-5; TRBD1 matches at 7 bases. Germline V lookup: CDR1 ENHRY, CDR2 SYGVKD. CDR3 length: 15 residues. The V segment lost 3 bases and the J segment 3 bases; nucleotides outside the gene matches: 5.

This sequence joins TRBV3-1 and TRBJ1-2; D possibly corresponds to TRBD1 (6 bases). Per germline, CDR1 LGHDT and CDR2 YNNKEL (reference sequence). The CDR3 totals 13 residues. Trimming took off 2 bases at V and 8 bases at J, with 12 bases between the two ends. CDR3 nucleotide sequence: TGTGCCAGCAGCCAACTATCACAGGGCGGCTACACCTTC. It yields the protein CASSQLSQGGYTF.

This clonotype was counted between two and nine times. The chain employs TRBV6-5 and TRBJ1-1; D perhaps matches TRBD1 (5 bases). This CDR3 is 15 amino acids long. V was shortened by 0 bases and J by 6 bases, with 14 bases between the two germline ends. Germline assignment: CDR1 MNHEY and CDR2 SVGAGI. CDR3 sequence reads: CASSYSIERGSEAFF. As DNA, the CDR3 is TGTGCCAGCAGTTACTCGATTGAAAGGGGATCTGAAGCTTTCTTT.

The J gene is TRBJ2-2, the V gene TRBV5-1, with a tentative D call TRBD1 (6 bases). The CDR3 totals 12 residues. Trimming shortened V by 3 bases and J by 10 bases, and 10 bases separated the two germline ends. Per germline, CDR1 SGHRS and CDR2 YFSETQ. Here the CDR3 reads CASSSDSVELFF. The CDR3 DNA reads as TGCGCCAGCAGCTCGGACAGCGTGGAGCTGTTTTTT.

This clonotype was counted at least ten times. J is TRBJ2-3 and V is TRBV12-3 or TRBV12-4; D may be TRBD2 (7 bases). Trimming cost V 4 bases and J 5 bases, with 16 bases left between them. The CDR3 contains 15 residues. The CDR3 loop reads CASSSLRGAGDTQYF. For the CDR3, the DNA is TGTGCCAGCAGTTCCCTTCGGGGGGCGGGAGATACGCAGTATTTT.

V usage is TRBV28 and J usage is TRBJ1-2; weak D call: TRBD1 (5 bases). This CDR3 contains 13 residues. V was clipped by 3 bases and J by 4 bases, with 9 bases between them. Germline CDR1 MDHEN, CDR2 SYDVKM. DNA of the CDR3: TGTGCCAGCAGTTTCGGGGACTCCTATGGCTACACCTTC. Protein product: CASSFGDSYGYTF.

CDR3 in DNA: TGTGCCAGCAGTCTAACAGGGGGCGGGAGGGGACAGCCCCAGCATTTT. Translating gives CASSLTGGGRGQPQHF. The chain combines TRBV12-3 or TRBV12-4 with TRBJ1-5, with TRBD1 identical over 9 bases. V shed 5 bases and J 7 bases; nucleotides not matched to a gene: 12. The length of the CDR3 is 16 residues.

In DNA form, the CDR3 reads TGCAGCGTTGGGGAATACGCTGAAGCTTTCTTT. Translating it yields CSVGEYAEAFF. The chain employs TRBV29-1 and TRBJ1-1; no clear D. The V gene lost 4 bases and the J gene lost 6 bases, with 9 bases spanning the gap. This CDR3 spans 11 amino acids. Germline CDR1 and CDR2: SQVTM and ANQGSEA.

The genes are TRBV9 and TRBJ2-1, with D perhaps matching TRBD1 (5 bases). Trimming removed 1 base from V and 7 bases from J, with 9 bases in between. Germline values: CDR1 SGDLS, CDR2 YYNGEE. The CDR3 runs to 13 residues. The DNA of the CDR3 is TGTGCCAGCAGCGTATCAGGGATGAATGAGCAGTTCTTC. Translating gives CASSVSGMNEQFF.

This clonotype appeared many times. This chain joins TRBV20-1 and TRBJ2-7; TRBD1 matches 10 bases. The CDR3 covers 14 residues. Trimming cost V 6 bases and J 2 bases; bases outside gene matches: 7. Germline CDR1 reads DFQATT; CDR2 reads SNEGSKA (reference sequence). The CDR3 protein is CSAIPGQGPYEQYF. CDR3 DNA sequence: TGCAGTGCCATACCGGGACAGGGGCCCTACGAGCAGTACTTC.

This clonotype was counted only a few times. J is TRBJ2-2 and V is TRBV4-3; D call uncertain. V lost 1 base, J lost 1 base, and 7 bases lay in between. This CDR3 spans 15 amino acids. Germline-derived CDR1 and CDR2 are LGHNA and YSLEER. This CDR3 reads CASSQAPGNTGELFF. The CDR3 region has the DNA TGCGCCAGCAGCCAAGCCCCAGGGAACACCGGGGAGCTGTTTTTT.

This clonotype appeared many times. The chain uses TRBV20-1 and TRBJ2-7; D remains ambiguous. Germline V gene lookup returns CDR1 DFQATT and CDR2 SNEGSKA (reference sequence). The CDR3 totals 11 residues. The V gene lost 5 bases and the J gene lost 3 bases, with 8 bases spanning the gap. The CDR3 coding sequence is TGCAGTGCTGGTGGCGACTACGAGCAGTACGTC. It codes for CSAGGDYEQYV.

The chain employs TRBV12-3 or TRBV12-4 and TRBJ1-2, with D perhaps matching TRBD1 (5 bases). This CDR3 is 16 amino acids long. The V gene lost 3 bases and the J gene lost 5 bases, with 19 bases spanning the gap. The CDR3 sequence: CASSFESVAAGYGYTF. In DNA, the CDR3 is TGTGCCAGCAGTTTCGAGTCTGTAGCAGCAGGGTATGGCTACACCTTC.

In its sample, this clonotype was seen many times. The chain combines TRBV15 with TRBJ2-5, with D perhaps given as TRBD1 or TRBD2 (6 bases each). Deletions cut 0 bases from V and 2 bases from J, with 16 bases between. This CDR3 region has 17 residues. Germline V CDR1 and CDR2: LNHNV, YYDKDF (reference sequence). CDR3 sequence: CATSRELLGGIQETQYF. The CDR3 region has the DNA TGTGCCACCAGCAGAGAATTGTTAGGGGGGATTCAAGAGACCCAGTACTTC.

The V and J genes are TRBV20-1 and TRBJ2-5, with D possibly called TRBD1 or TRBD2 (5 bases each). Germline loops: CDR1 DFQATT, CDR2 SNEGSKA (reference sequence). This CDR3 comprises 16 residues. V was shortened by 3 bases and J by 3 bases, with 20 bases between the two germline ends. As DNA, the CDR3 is TGCAGTGCTAGTTTGGGGGTTAGCTCCTTGAAAGAGACCCAGTACTTC. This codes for CSASLGVSSLKETQYF.